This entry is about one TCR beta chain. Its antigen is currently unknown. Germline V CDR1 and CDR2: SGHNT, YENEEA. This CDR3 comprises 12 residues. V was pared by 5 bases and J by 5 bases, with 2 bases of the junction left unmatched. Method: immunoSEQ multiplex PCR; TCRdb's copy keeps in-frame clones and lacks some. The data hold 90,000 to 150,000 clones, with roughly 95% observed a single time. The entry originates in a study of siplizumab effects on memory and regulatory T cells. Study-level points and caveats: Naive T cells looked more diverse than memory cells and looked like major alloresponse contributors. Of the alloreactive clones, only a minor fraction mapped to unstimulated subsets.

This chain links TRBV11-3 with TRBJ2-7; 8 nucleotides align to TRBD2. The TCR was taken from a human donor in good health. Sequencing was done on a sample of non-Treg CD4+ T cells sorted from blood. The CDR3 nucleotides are TGTGCCAGCAGCCCCGGGGGGGACGAGCAGTACTTC. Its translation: CASSPGGDEQYF.